The T cell receptor (beta chain) under discussion was sequenced for a study of brain T cells in children with intractable seizures (dated by TCRdb to the early 2020s). About the investigation overall: A NanoString immunology panel was first used to screen resected brain tissue from 53 pediatric epilepsy surgery cases for immune gene transcripts. Of the roughly twelve selected surgery cases, pre-surgery blood was also sequenced for eight, so four had brain tissue only. Study-wide conclusions, independent of this receptor: Viral specificity was inferred solely from CDR3 sequence similarity, and the HCMV serostatus of the patients was not known. Because sequencing depth was different between pre-surgery and post-surgery blood, clones absent from the pre-surgery sample may reflect undersampling. Both public and private clones were found among the top 50 brain clonotypes, and the most abundant public CDR3 in each case closely resembled known HCMV, EBV or influenza A epitope-specific CDR3s.

The intended sense of this specimen's time point label: resected brain tissue, or blood drawn just prior to surgery. Surgery cases with the highest brain T cell transcript signatures were selected for TCR beta chain sequencing of brain tissue and, where available, blood. Patients had been treated with at least one anti-epileptic drug before surgery. The TCR-sequenced patients were children whose drug-resistant epilepsy was caused by tuberous sclerosis complex, focal cortical dysplasia, Rasmussen encephalitis or hemimegalencephaly. The brain samples were frozen blocks of fresh, involved tissue resected during epilepsy surgery. The Monarch genomic DNA purification kit was used to extract bulk genomic DNA from unsorted brain tissue and from whole blood. Turning to this clone: It has no known antigen specificity. No per-base quality is available; no much larger clone lies one base away.

From the cysteine up to the phenylalanine, the CDR3 has a length of 16 residues. The entry retains the CDR3 DNA only, 48 bases that are in frame from base 1. The immunoSEQ assay was used to generate TCR beta chain sequences from genomic DNA. The paper's data handling went like this. CDR3 sequences that did not begin with the conserved framework cysteine at position 104 were removed manually. To get clonality, the normalized Shannon's Diversity Index was subtracted from one, giving values from 0 (maximal diversity) to 1 (oligoclonal). To check whether a given CDR3 had different frequencies in two samples, for example brain versus blood, chi-squared comparison-of-proportions tests were used. Public clonotypes were identified through searches of immuneACCESS, and similarity to known antiviral clonotypes was evaluated with the VDJdb browser. The immuneACCESS repertoire file appears here via TCRdb, limited to in-frame rearrangements. These files lack a portion of the clones; in checked studies, under half of the deficit traces to unresolved V genes, and the cause of the others is not known. The V and J calls and clone size are taken from that table; D and trimming were inferred from the DNA. The sample yields 5,600 or so clones; about 92% were counted once. The ten largest clones add up to about 2% of the sample.

The chain is encoded by TRBV21-1 joined to TRBJ1-2; TRBD1 was called by the table and not checked on the DNA. TRBV21-1 is a recognized pseudogene. Sample: resected brain tissue, taken at surgery. The sequence derives from a boy younger than two with focal cortical dysplasia and intractable seizures. Here the CDR3 is given as CASSKVFTGGSYGYTF. The nucleotides read TGTGCCAGCAGCAAAGTTTTCACAGGGGGAAGCTATGGCTACACCTTC.